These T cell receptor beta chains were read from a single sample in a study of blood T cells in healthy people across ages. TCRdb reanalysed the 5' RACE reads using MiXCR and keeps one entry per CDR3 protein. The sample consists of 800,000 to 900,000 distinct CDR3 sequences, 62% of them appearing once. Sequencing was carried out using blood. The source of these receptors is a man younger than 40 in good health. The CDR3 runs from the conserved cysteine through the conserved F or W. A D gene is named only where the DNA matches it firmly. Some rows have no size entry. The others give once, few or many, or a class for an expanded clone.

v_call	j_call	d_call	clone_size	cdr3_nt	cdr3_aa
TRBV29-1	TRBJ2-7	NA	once	TGCAGCGTTGAATCAGGGGCCCCCTACGAGCAGTACTTC	CSVESGAPYEQYF
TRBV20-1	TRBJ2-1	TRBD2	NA	TGCAGTGCAACGACTAGCGGGGGGCGAGGTGAGCAGTTCTTC	CSATTSGGRGEQFF
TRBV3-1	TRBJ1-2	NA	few	TGTGCCAGCAGCCAAGTAGGGGGCTATGGCTACACCTTC	CASSQVGGYGYTF
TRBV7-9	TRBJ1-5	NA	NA	TGTGCCAGCAGCCCACACCAGGACAGTCGTAGCAATCAGCCCCAGCATTTT	CASSPHQDSRSNQPQHF
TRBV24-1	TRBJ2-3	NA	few	TGTGCCACCAGTGATGGGACGCGAAGTACGCAGTATTTT	CATSDGTRSTQYF
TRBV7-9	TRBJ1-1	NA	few	TGTGCCAGCAGCTTAGACCCGGGGACTGAAGCTTTCTTT	CASSLDPGTEAFF
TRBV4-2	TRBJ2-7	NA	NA	TGTGCCAGCAGCCAAGAACAACAGGGAGGCGAGCAGTACTTC	CASSQEQQGGEQYF
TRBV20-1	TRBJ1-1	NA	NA	TGCAGACTACCACACGGGAGACGCACTGAAGCTTTCTTT	CRLPHGRRTEAFF
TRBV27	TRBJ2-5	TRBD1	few	TGTGCCAGCAGTGTAACAGGGGTTCAAGAGACCCAGTACTTC	CASSVTGVQETQYF
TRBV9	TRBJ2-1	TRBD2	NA	TGTGCCAGCAGCGTAGAGGCTAGCGGGGACAATGAGCAGTTCTTC	CASSVEASGDNEQFF
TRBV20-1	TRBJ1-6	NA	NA	TGCAGTGCCGCGGTATTAGGGCTCGGGGATTCACCCCTCCACTTT	CSAAVLGLGDSPLHF
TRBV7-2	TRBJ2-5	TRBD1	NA	TGTGCCAGCAGCTTTAGGACAGGGCCAGAGACCCAGTACTTC	CASSFRTGPETQYF
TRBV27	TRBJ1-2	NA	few	TGTGCCAGCAGTTTCGGAGCGGCCGGTGGCTACACCTTC	CASSFGAAGGYTF
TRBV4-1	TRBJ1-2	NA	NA	TGCGCCAGCAGCCAAGATGCGGAGGTGCATGGCTACACCTTC	CASSQDAEVHGYTF
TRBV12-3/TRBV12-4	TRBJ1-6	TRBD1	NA	TGTGCCATTCGACAGGGGGTACAGGAAGATTCACCCCTCCACTTT	CAIRQGVQEDSPLHF
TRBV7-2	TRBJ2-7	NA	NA	TGTGCCAGCAGCTTACGGGATCTCCACGAGCAGTACTTC	CASSLRDLHEQYF
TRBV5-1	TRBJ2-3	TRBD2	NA	TGCGCCAGCAGCAGGGGACTAGCGGGGGCCCCTAGCACAGATACGCAGTATTTT	CASSRGLAGAPSTDTQYF
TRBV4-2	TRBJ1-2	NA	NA	TGTGCCAGCAGCCAAGAGAACAGCTATGGCTACACCTTC	CASSQENSYGYTF
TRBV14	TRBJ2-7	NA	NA	TGTGCCAGCAGCCAAGATGAGGCTATCCCCTACGAGCAGTACTTC	CASSQDEAIPYEQYF
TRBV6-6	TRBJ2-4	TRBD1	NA	TGTGCCAGCAGTTTGCTGGACAGGGGGCGCGAAAACATTCAGTACTTC	CASSLLDRGRENIQYF
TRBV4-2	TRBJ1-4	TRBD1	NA	TGTGCCAGCAGCCAAGGGCTTCCGACAGGAGGGGGCGAAAAACTGTTTTTT	CASSQGLPTGGGEKLFF
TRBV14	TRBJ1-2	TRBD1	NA	TGTGCCAGCAGCCAGACTGTGACAGGGCGCTATGGCTACACCTTC	CASSQTVTGRYGYTF
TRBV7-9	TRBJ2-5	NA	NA	TGTGCCAATCAGACGATCCTACAAGAGACCCAGTACTTC	CANQTILQETQYF
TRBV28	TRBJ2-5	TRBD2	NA	TGTGCCAGCAGTAGGCGGACTAGCGGGGAAGAGACCCAGTACTTC	CASSRRTSGEETQYF
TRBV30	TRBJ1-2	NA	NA	TGTGCCTGGAGTAAAGGATGGGCTAACTATGGCTACACCTTC	CAWSKGWANYGYTF
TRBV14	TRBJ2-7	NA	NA	TGTGCCAGCAGCCAAGAGGCAGGGAGACTCTGGGGGGAGCAGTACTTC	CASSQEAGRLWGEQYF
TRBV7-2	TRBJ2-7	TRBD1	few	TGTGCCAGCAGCTTTAGACGACAGGGAGCTTCTCCCTACGAGCAGTACTTC	CASSFRRQGASPYEQYF
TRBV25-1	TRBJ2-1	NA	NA	TGTGCCAGCAGTGAAAGTGGGATAAGCTCCTACAATGAGCAGTTCTTC	CASSESGISSYNEQFF
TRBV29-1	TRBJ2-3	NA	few	TGCAGCGTCTCTGGGGAGACAGATACGCAGTATTTT	CSVSGETDTQYF
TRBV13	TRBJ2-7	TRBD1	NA	TGTGCCAGCAGCCAGGGAGGACAGGGGACCTACGAGCAGTACTTC	CASSQGGQGTYEQYF
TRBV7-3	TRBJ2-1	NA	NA	TGTGCCAGCAGCTCGGGCTTTCCGGGGAATGAGCAGTTCTTC	CASSSGFPGNEQFF
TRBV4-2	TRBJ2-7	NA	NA	TGTGCCAGCAGCCAAGACCTCTTCGGGATGGGAAATCCCGACGAGCAGTACTTC	CASSQDLFGMGNPDEQYF
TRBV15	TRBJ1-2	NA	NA	TGTGCCACCAGCAGAGAACCGCAGGCTCTTAACTATGGCTACACCTTC	CATSREPQALNYGYTF
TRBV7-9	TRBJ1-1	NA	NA	TGTGCCAGCAGCCAGGACATTCAGGGGACGAACACTGAAGCTTTCTTT	CASSQDIQGTNTEAFF
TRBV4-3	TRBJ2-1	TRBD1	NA	TGCGCCAGCAGCCAAGCCCTGGGACAGGATTACAATGAGCAGTTCTTC	CASSQALGQDYNEQFF
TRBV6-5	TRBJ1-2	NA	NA	TGTGCCAGCAGTGCGGACCGCCGGTCCTATGGCAACACCTTC	CASSADRRSYGNTF
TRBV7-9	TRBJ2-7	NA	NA	TGTGCCAGCAGCTCGCAACCCCCGGACACGTCGTACGAGCAGTACTTC	CASSSQPPDTSYEQYF
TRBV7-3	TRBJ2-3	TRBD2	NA	TGTGCCAGCAGCTCGGAAGCTAGGGGCGGGGGAGTAGATACGCAGTATTTT	CASSSEARGGGVDTQYF
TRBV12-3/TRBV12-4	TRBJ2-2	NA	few	TGTGCCAGCAGCCCTGGGACGGTGAACACCGGGGAGCTGTTTTTT	CASSPGTVNTGELFF
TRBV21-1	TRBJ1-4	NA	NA	TGTGCCAGCAGCAAAGCGCTGAGACAGGAGATGCTTGGCGGTAATGAAAAACTGTTTTTT	CASSKALRQEMLGGNEKLFF
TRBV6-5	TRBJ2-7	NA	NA	TGTGCCAGCAGTTACTCGAGGGACAAAGGAGACTACGAGCAGTACTTC	CASSYSRDKGDYEQYF
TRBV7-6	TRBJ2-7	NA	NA	TGTGCCAGCAGCTTAACTACTGACAGTATCGGCCGGGAGCAGTACTTC	CASSLTTDSIGREQYF
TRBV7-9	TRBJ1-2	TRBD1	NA	TGTGCCAGCAGCTGGGACAGGGATGGCTACACCTTC	CASSWDRDGYTF
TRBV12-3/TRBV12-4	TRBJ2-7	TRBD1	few	TGTGCCAGCACCCCGCAGGGACAGGTCTCCTACGAGCAGTACTTC	CASTPQGQVSYEQYF
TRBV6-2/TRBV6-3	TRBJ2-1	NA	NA	TGTGCCAGCACCCCCGGACCATCGGGAAATGAGCAGTTCTTC	CASTPGPSGNEQFF
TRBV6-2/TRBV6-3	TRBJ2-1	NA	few	TGTGCCAGCACCCGAGGATATGAGCAGTTCTTC	CASTRGYEQFF
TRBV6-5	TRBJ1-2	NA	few	TGTGCCAGCAGTTATGGCAGTGAATTCTATGGCTACACCTTC	CASSYGSEFYGYTF
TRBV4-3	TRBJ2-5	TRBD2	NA	TGCGCCAGCAGCCAAGAGAGATTGGGGAGCGGGGCCCTGGAGACCCAGTACTTC	CASSQERLGSGALETQYF
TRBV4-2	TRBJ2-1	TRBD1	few	TGTGCCAGCAGCCAACTAGACAGGGGCAATGAGCAGTTCTTC	CASSQLDRGNEQFF
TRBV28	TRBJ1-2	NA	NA	TGTGCCAGCGCAACAGTTAACTATGGCTACACCTTC	CASATVNYGYTF
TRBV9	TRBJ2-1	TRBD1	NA	TGTGCCAGCAGCGGAGACAGGGGGTCCTGCAATGAGCAGTTCTTC	CASSGDRGSCNEQFF
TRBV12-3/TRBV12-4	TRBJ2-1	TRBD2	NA	TGTGCCAGCAGTCCGGGAGGGATCAACGAGCAGTTCTTC	CASSPGGINEQFF
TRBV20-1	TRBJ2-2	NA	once	TGCAGTGCTAGAGTCGGGGGAAGGGCCGGGGAGCTGTTTTTT	CSARVGGRAGELFF